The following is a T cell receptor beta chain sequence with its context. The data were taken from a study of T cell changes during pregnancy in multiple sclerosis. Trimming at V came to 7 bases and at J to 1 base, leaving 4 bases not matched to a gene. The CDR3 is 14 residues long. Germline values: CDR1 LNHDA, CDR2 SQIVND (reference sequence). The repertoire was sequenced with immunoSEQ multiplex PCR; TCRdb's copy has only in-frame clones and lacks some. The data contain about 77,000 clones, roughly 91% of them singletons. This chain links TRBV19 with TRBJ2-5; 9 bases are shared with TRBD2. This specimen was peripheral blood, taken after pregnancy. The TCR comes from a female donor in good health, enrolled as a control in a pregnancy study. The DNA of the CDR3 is TGTGCCAGTAATGGCGGGAGGGGCCAAGAGACCCAGTACTTC. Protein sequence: CASNGGRGQETQYF. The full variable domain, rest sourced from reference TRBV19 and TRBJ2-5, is DGGITQSPKYLFRKEGQNVTLSCEQNLNHDAMYWYRQDPGQGLRLIYYSQIVNDFQKGDIAEGYSVSREKKESFPLTVTSAQKNPTAFYLCASNGGRGQETQYFGPGTRLLVL.